Presented here are 10 T cell receptor beta chains from one specimen sequenced in a study of identifying expanded T cells in peripheral blood. Measured with immunoSEQ multiplex PCR; TCRdb has only the in-frame clones, and not every one. The sample carries 100,000 to 150,000 clones, 84% recorded once. The specimen was blood. The receptors shown here come from a person between 18 and 75 years old in good health.

The CDR3, as DNA: TGTGCCAGCAGCCATAACGGGGGGGCGGGCAATCAGCCCCAGCATTTT. Residues: CASSHNGGAGNQPQHF. This chain joins TRBV16 and TRBJ1-5; D is perhaps TRBD1 (6 bases). This CDR3 has 16 amino acids. Germline loops: CDR1 KGHSY, CDR2 FQNENV. V was cut by 3 bases and J by 2 bases, with 14 bases left in between.

The chain is built from TRBV7-2 and TRBJ2-3; the match to TRBD2 covers 9 bases. Germline V gives CDR1 SGHTA, CDR2 FQGNSA. V shed 3 bases and J 5 bases; nucleotides not matched to a gene: 3. This CDR3 has 14 amino acids. In DNA form, the CDR3 reads TGTGCCAGCAGCTTGGGACTAGCTAAAGATACGCAGTATTTT. Residues: CASSLGLAKDTQYF.

The chain combines TRBV2 with TRBJ1-2; D is unresolved. This CDR3 is built from 17 residues. The V and J ends lost 3 bases and 3 bases respectively, with 20 bases between them. Looked up from germline, CDR1 is SNHLY and CDR2 is FYNNEI. CDR3 nucleotides: TGTGCCAGCAGTGATTCACCCCCGTGGAGCTCTCACTATGGCTACACCTTC. Translation: CASSDSPPWSSHYGYTF. The full variable domain, completed using reference TRBV2 and TRBJ1-2, is EPEVTQTPSHQVTQMGQEVILRCVPISNHLYFYWYRQILGQKVEFLVSFYNNEISEKSEIFDDQFSVERPDGSNFTLKIRSTKLEDSAMYFCASSDSPPWSSHYGYTFGSGTRLTVV.

The rearrangement uses TRBV5-1 and TRBJ1-1; D might be TRBD1 (5 bases). The germline V gene has CDR1 SGHRS and CDR2 YFSETQ. This CDR3 is 16 amino acids long. V was cut by 4 bases and J by 0 bases, with 16 bases left in between. The CDR3 here is CASSTGLTAMNTEAFF. In DNA, the CDR3 is TGCGCCAGCAGCACCGGATTGACAGCTATGAACACTGAAGCTTTCTTT. The entire variable domain, with the rest obtained from reference TRBV5-1 and TRBJ1-1, is as follows: KAGVTQTPRYLIKTRGQQVTLSCSPISGHRSVSWYQQTPGQGLQFLFEYFSETQRNKGNFPGRFSGRQFSNSRSEMNVSTLELGDSALYLCASSTGLTAMNTEAFFGQGTRLTVV.

This chain uses TRBV6-1 with TRBJ1-1; D not resolved. The CDR3 is 13 residues long. The germline CDR1 and CDR2 sequences are MNHNS and SASEGT. V gave up 2 bases and J gave up 0 bases, with 4 bases separating them. CDR3 sequence reads: CASSEYLNTEAFF. The CDR3 DNA follows: TGTGCCAGCAGTGAATATTTGAACACTGAAGCTTTCTTT.

The chain has TRBV28 and TRBJ1-2; 7 nucleotides match TRBD1. V shed 2 bases, J shed 4 bases, and the junction held 10 bases outside the gene matches. The CDR3 covers 16 residues. From germline, CDR1 is MDHEN and CDR2 SYDVKM. CDR3 nucleotides: TGTGCCAGCAGTTTACTCGGCCAGGGGGTTATCTATGGCTACACCTTC. Protein: CASSLLGQGVIYGYTF.

In this sample, this clone turned up many times. J is TRBJ1-1 and V is TRBV4-3; TRBD1 agrees at 7 bases. The CDR3 is 15 amino acids. J gave up 2 bases and V 2 bases, and 5 bases lay outside the gene matches. Germline V gene data show CDR1 as LGHNA and CDR2 as YSLEER. Here the CDR3 reads CASSQSGTVNTEAFF. DNA for the CDR3: TGCGCCAGCAGCCAATCCGGGACAGTTAACACTGAAGCTTTCTTT.

The rearrangement uses TRBV6-1 and TRBJ1-6; 9 bases agree with TRBD1. CDR3 length: 16 amino acids. The V segment lost 0 bases and the J segment 11 bases; nucleotides outside the gene matches: 8. From germline, CDR1 is MNHNS and CDR2 SASEGT. The CDR3 reads CASSEAPQGAHAPLHF. The CDR3, as DNA: TGTGCCAGCAGTGAAGCACCACAGGGGGCGCATGCACCCCTCCACTTT.

The CDR3 protein is CASSFDRVNTGELFF. The DNA of the CDR3 is TGCGCCAGCAGCTTTGACAGGGTGAACACCGGGGAGCTGTTTTTT. This chain links TRBV5-1 with TRBJ2-2, with 7 bases aligning to TRBD1. Germline-derived CDR1 and CDR2 are SGHRS and YFSETQ. V was clipped by 2 bases and J by 1 base; unmatched bases: 2. The CDR3 is made up of 15 amino acids. Using reference TRBV5-1 and TRBJ2-2 for the parts outside the CDR3, the full variable domain is KAGVTQTPRYLIKTRGQQVTLSCSPISGHRSVSWYQQTPGQGLQFLFEYFSETQRNKGNFPGRFSGRQFSNSRSEMNVSTLELGDSALYLCASSFDRVNTGELFFGEGSRLTVL.

The chain combines TRBV7-2 with TRBJ1-5; D is unclear. The CDR3 runs 17 residues. V lost 5 bases and J lost 1, with 18 bases in between. Germline CDR1 SGHTA, CDR2 FQGNSA. CDR3 DNA: TGTGCCAGCAGCCGAGATGGGAGTAGGAACAGCAATCAGCCCCAGCATTTT. This codes for CASSRDGSRNSNQPQHF.